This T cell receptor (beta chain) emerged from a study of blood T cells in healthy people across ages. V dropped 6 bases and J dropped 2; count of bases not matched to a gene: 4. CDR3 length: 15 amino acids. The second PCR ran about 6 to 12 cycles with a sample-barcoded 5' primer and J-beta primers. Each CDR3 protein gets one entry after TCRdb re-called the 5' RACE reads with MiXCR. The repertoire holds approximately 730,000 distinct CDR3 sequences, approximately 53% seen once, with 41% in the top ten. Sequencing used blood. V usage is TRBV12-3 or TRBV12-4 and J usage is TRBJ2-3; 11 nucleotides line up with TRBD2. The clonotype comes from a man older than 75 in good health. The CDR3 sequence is CASSLAGGITDTQYF. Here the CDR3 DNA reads TGTGCCAGCAGCCTAGCGGGAGGCATCACAGATACGCAGTATTTT.